This entry describes one T cell receptor beta chain. Its cognate antigen is unknown. This sample is part of a study of T cells expressing NK-cell markers. Study summary: Investigators obtained TCR beta repertoires from sorted CD3+CD56+NKG2C+, CD3+CD56+NKG2C- and CD3+CD56-NKG2C+ T cells. Of eight sequenced donors, seven were HCMV-seropositive and one HCMV-seronegative. General study findings and limits: There were a handful of donors in whom these clonotypes also led the CD3+CD56-NKG2C+ fraction.

After re-calling the 5' RACE reads, TCRdb lists one entry per CDR3 protein, DNA absent. The sample includes some 390,000 distinct CDR3 sequences. The CDR3 is 16 residues long. The germline V gene encodes CDR1 GTSNPN and CDR2 SVGIG (reference sequence). This TCR was sampled from a woman in her forties or fifties in good health. The sample taken for sequencing was blood T cells: a sorted CD56 or NKG2C T cell subset, CD4+ or CD8+ T cells, or bulk PBMC T cells (not recorded which). The rearrangement joins TRBV30 to TRBJ1-4. This CDR3 is CAWSVGLGSLNEKLFF.